These 16 T cell receptor beta chains share one sample of origin, sequenced in a study of blood T cells in healthy people across ages. A sample-barcoded 5' primer and a J-beta primer mix were used in a second PCR of roughly 7 to 11 cycles. MiXCR was run by TCRdb on the 5' RACE reads, yielding one entry per CDR3 protein. Of 630,000 or so distinct CDR3 sequences in the sample, about 30% were seen once. What was sequenced was blood. These receptors came from a woman of 80 years or more in good health.

About this clonotype: A junction boundary mismatches the germline segment, possibly from a read error. This chain connects TRBV4-1 to TRBJ1-6, with 7 bases identical to TRBD1. This CDR3 comprises 19 residues. CDR1 and CDR2 (germline): MGHRA, YSYEKL. CDR3 DNA: TGCGCCAGCAGCCAGGATTTGGACAGGCCGAGCTCCTATAATTCACCCCCCCACTTT. Protein sequence: CASSQDLDRPSSYNSPPHF.

Details on this clonotype: A much larger clone is a single base away; this may be a read error. The J gene is TRBJ1-2, the V gene TRBV9, with a tentative D call TRBD1 (5 bases). CDR3 length equals 15 residues. Germline V gives CDR1 SGDLS, CDR2 YYNGEE. The CDR3 reads CANSSTPGALYGYTF. The DNA for the CDR3 is TGTGCCAACAGCTCTACCCCCGGGGCTCTCTATGGCTACACCTTC. The full variable domain, rest sourced from reference TRBV9 and TRBJ1-2, is DSGVTQTPKHLITATGQRVTLRCSPRSGDLSVYWYQQSLDQGLQFLIQYYNGEERAKGNILERFSAQQFPDLHSELNLSSLELGDSALYFCANSSTPGALYGYTFGSGTRLTVV.

Regarding this clonotype: This is likely an artifact of a read error, given a far larger clone one base away. CDR3 bases: TGTGCCAGCAGCCCTGGGAACACTAAAGCTTTCTTT. Amino acids: CASSPGNTKAFF. V gene TRBV5-5 combines with J gene TRBJ1-1; no firm D call. The length of the CDR3 is 12 residues. Germline V lookup: CDR1 SGHKS, CDR2 YYEKEE (reference sequence).

The chain employs TRBV4-1 and TRBJ2-5, with D possibly matching TRBD2 (7 bases). V lost 0 bases and J 10 bases, leaving 18 bases between the germline ends. Per germline, CDR1 MGHRA and CDR2 YSYEKL. The length of the CDR3 is 15 residues. CDR3 amino acids: CASSQDGTQRGGQYF. In DNA, the CDR3 is TGCGCCAGCAGCCAAGATGGGACCCAAAGGGGGGGCCAGTACTTC.

This clonotype appeared many times. The chain combines TRBV11-2 with TRBJ2-1; 11 bases match TRBD2. The CDR3 runs 17 residues. Germline V gene sequence: CDR1 SGHAT, CDR2 FQNNGV. The trim removed 5 bases at V and 6 bases at J, leaving 12 bases unmatched. The CDR3 reads CASSVLPLAGGTNEQFF. CDR3 nucleotide sequence: TGTGCCAGCAGCGTCCTCCCGCTAGCGGGGGGCACCAATGAGCAGTTCTTC.

In its sample, this clonotype was seen many times. The genes are TRBV20-1 and TRBJ2-1; D possibly corresponds to TRBD2 (7 bases). CDR1 is DFQATT and CDR2 is SNEGSKA in the germline V gene (reference sequence). The CDR3 runs to 15 residues. V shed 3 bases and J shed 7 bases, with 19 bases lying between them. CDR3 loop: CSASTGGNFLNEQFF. CDR3 nucleotide sequence: TGCAGTGCTAGCACGGGGGGCAACTTTTTGAATGAGCAGTTCTTC.

The gene calls are TRBV4-1 and TRBJ2-6; D not certain. V lost 2 bases to trimming and J lost 0 bases, with 8 bases between them. Germline loops: CDR1 MGHRA, CDR2 YSYEKL. This CDR3 is 16 amino acids long. The CDR3 coding sequence is TGCGCCAGCAGCCAATTGGGCTTCTCTGGGGCCAACGTCCTGACTTTC. It is translated as CASSQLGFSGANVLTF.

The sample holds a few counts of this clonotype. The chain employs TRBV28 and TRBJ1-4; D unclear. The length of the CDR3 is 13 residues. The V gene lost 8 bases and the J gene lost 8 bases, with 15 bases spanning the gap. Germline CDR1 reads MDHEN; CDR2 reads SYDVKM. The CDR3 here is CASGAGRLEKLFF. CDR3 DNA sequence: TGTGCCAGCGGAGCCGGACGTCTAGAAAAACTGTTTTTT.

The chain combines TRBV6-5 with TRBJ2-3; TRBD2 agrees at 11 bases. The germline V gene has CDR1 MNHEY and CDR2 SVGAGI. The CDR3 extends over 20 amino acids. Trimming cost V 0 bases and J 2 bases; bases outside gene matches: 13. Here the CDR3 reads CASSYSGSGGALLDTDTQYF. CDR3 coding DNA: TGTGCCAGCAGTTACTCGGGTAGCGGGGGGGCGTTGTTAGACACAGATACGCAGTATTTT.

For this clonotype: A read error may be the cause here, since a much bigger clone is one base away. V usage is TRBV30 and J usage is TRBJ2-5; TRBD2 matches at 9 bases. From germline, CDR1 is GTSNPN and CDR2 SVGIG (reference sequence). The CDR3 has 14 residues. The V gene end was trimmed by 0 bases and the J gene end by 11 bases; junction bases not matched to a gene: 10. The CDR3 protein is CAWSVGGGAREQYF. The CDR3 nucleotides read TGTGCCTGGAGTGTAGGCGGGGGGGCTCGGGAGCAGTACTTC.

The V and J genes are TRBV4-2 and TRBJ2-2; possible D gene TRBD2, 6 bases. The CDR3 extends over 18 amino acids. The germline V gene has CDR1 LGHNA and CDR2 YNFKEQ. V was shortened by 0 bases and J by 3 bases, with 17 bases between the two germline ends. The CDR3 DNA sequence: TGTGCCAGCAGCCAAGATTTCGGACCCTGGGAGGACACCGGGGAGCTGTTTTTT. It encodes CASSQDFGPWEDTGELFF.

The table lists this clonotype with many counts. The chain is built from TRBV29-1 and TRBJ2-1; a possible D gene is TRBD2 (6 bases). From germline, CDR1 is SQVTM and CDR2 ANQGSEA. V shed 6 bases and J shed 0 bases, with 15 bases lying between them. CDR3 length equals 15 residues. The CDR3 region is CSVGRQSLSYNEQFF. CDR3 nucleotide sequence: TGCAGCGTCGGGAGACAGTCGCTCTCCTACAATGAGCAGTTCTTC.

Remarks on this clonotype: This may come from a read error, since a much larger clone is one base off. Written as DNA, the CDR3 is TGTGCCAGCCATCGGGAGGGGACCCAGTACTTC. This translates into CASHREGTQYF. The chain combines TRBV28 with TRBJ2-7; TRBD2 matches 8 bases. TRBJ2-5 matches the DNA end more closely, so the J call is doubtful. The CDR3 has 11 amino acids. The germline V gene encodes CDR1 MDHEN and CDR2 SYDVKM.

This clonotype was found many times. The chain joins TRBV4-3 to TRBJ1-4; D gene uncertain. Trimming pared 4 bases from V and 0 bases from J, leaving 9 bases between. Germline V lookup: CDR1 LGHNA, CDR2 YSLEER. The CDR3 is 15 amino acids. CDR3 nucleotides: TGCGCCAGCAGCCCTGGAGCTGCAACTAATGAAAAACTGTTTTTT. Protein product: CASSPGAATNEKLFF.

This clonotype was recorded at least ten times. V gene TRBV14 combines with J gene TRBJ2-1; 7 nucleotides line up with TRBD2. CDR3 length: 16 amino acids. With V trimmed by 5 bases and J by 2 bases, 9 bases remained unmatched. Germline V gene data show CDR1 as SGHDN and CDR2 as FVKESK. DNA of the CDR3: TGTGCCAGCAGCGAAAGTGGACGGGGGGCCTACAATGAGCAGTTCTTC. This codes for CASSESGRGAYNEQFF.

To note about this clonotype: This may arise from a read error, as a much more abundant clone is one base away. The chain recombines TRBV5-1 with TRBJ2-7; tentatively, D is TRBD2 (5 bases). The CDR3 has 12 residues. Per germline, CDR1 SGHRS and CDR2 YFSETQ. CDR3 in DNA: TGCGCCAGCAGCGCGGGCCTCTCCGAGCGGTACTTC. This sequence encodes CASSAGLSERYF.